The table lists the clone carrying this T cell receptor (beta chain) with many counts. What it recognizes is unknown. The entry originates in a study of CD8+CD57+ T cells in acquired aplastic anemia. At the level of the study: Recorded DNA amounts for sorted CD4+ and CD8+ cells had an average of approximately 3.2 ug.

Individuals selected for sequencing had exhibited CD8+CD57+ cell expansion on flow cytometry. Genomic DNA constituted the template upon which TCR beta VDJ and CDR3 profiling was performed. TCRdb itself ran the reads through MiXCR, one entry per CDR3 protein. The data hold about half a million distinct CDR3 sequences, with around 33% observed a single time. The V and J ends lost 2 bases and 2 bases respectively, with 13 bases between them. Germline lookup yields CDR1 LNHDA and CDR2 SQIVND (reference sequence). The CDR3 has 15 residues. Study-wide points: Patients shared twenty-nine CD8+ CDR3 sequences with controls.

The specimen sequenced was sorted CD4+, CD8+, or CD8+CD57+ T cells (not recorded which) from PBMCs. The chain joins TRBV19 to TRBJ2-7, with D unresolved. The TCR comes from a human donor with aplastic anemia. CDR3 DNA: TGTGCCAGTAGTATACCCGCAGGATCGACCTACGAGCAGTACTTC. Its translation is CASSIPAGSTYEQYF.